The present T cell receptor (beta chain) was sequenced within a study of cytomegalovirus exposure and HLA in healthy donors. Findings of the study overall: Later analysis indicated greater clonal expansion among HLA-associated TCR beta chains than among equally common other chains. The availability of immune exposure information extended only to CMV serostatus.

Trimming cost V 4 bases and J 0 bases, with 7 bases left between them. CDR1 and CDR2 (germline): SGHNT, YENEEA. There are 13 residues in the CDR3. This PCR relied on a set of 60 Vbeta primers and 13 Jbeta primers. Sequenced by immunoSEQ multiplex PCR; TCRdb stores in-frame clones only, minus some. The sample shows about 170,000 clones, more than 70% of them seen only once. A word on this clone: Its matching antigen is unknown.

Sequencing was performed on PBMCs. The rearrangement joins TRBV11-3 to TRBJ2-7; a weak D match, TRBD2 (5 bases). The clonotype originates from a woman in her forties or fifties in good health and CMV-seropositive. The CDR3 DNA sequence: TGTGCCAGCAGCTCAACTAGCTCCTACGAGCAGTACTTC. Amino acid sequence: CASSSTSSYEQYF.